This paragraph reports one T cell receptor beta chain. The sample comes from a study of blood T cell repertoires in COVID-19. Study context: T cells, B-cell-depleted T cells, or PBMCs supplied cDNA or gDNA.

Per the original data handling: Amplification from reference gene primers served as the basis for estimated nucleated cell counts. Assay: immunoSEQ multiplex PCR; the TCRdb copy retains only in-frame clones and omits some. That table is the source of V, J and clone size, and D and trimming were worked out from the DNA. The sample carries some 150,000 clones, under 90% recorded once. The V end lost 3 bases, the J end lost 6 bases, and 17 bases lay between the germline ends. CDR1 is LGHDT and CDR2 is YNNKEL in the germline V gene (reference sequence). The CDR3 consists of 16 residues. Sequenced sample: peripheral blood. This chain uses TRBV3-1 (or the pseudogene TRBV3-2) with TRBJ2-2; weak D call: TRBD2 (5 bases). The clonotype originates from a human donor in a cohort sampled during active COVID-19. Here the CDR3 DNA reads TGTGCCAGCAGCCATTTAACTAGAGGGAGTTCCGGGGAGCTGTTTTTT. Amino acids: CASSHLTRGSSGELFF.